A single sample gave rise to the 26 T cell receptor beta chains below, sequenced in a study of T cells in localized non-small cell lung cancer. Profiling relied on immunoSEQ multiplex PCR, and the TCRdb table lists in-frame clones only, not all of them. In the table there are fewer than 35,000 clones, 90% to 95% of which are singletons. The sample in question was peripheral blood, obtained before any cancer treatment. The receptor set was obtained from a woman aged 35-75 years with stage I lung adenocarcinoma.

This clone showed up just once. The CDR3: CASSQGPASSYNEQFF. In nucleotides, the CDR3 is TGCGCCAGCAGCCAAGGGCCAGCGAGCTCCTACAATGAGCAGTTCTTC. This sequence joins TRBV4-1 and TRBJ2-1; unclear D gene. CDR1 and CDR2 from the germline V gene are MGHRA and YSYEKL. This CDR3 contains 16 residues. V shed 1 base and J shed 0 bases, with 10 bases lying between them.

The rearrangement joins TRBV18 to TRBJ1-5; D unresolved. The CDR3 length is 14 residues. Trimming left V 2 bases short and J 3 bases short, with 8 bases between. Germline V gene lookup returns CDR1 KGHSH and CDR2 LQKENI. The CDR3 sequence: CASSPSMSNQPQHF. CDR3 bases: TGTGCCAGCTCACCATCGATGTCCAATCAGCCCCAGCATTTT.

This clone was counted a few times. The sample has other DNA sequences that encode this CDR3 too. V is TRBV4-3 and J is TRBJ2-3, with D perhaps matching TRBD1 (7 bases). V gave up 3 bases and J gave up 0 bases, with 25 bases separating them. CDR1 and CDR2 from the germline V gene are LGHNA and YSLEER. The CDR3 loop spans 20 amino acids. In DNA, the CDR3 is TGCGCCAGCAGCCAGGGCCAGGGGGGCCGCGATATCTATAGCACAGATACGCAGTATTTT. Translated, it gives CASSQGQGGRDIYSTDTQYF.

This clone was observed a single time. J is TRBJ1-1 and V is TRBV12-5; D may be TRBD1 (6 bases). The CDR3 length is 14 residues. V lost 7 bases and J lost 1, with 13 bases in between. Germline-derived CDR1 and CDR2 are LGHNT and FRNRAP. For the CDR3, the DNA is TGTGCTAGTGCCTCATCAGGGGAGAACACTGAAGCTTTCTTT. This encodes CASASSGENTEAFF.

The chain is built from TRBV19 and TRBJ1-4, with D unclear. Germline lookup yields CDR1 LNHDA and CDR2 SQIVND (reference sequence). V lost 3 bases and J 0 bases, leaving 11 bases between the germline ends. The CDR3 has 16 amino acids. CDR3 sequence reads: CASSIQVGATNEKLFF. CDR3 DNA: TGTGCCAGTAGTATCCAGGTGGGAGCAACTAATGAAAAACTGTTTTTT.

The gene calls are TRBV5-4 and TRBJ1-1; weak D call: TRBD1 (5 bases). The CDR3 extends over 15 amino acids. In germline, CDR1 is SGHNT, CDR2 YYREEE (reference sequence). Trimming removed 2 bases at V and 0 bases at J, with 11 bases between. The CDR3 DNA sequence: TGTGCCAGCAGCTTTTCGGTCAGGGTGAACACTGAAGCTTTCTTT. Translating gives CASSFSVRVNTEAFF.

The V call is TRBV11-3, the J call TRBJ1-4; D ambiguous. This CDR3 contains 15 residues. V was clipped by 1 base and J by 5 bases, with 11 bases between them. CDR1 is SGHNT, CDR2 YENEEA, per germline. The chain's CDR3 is CASSLGVEPNEKLFF. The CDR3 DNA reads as TGTGCCAGCAGCTTAGGGGTGGAGCCCAATGAAAAACTGTTTTTT.

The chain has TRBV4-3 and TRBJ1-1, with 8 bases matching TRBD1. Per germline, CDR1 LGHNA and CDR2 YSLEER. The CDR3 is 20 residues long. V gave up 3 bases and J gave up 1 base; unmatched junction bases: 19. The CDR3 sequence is CASSQGVRQGALVENTEAFF. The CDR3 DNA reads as TGCGCCAGCAGCCAGGGCGTGCGGCAGGGGGCTTTAGTTGAGAACACTGAAGCTTTCTTT.

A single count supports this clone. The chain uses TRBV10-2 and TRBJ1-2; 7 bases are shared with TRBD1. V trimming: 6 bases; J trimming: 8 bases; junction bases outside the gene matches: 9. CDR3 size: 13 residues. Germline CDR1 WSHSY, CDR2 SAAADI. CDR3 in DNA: TGCGCCAGCAGGAAGGGACAGTACGAGGGCTACACCTTC. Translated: CASRKGQYEGYTF.

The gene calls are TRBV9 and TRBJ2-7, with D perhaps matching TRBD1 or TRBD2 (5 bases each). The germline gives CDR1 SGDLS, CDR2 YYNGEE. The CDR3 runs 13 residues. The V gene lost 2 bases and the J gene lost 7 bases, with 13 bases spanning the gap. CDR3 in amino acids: CASSVGVVQEQYF. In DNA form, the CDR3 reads TGTGCCAGCAGCGTGGGGGTCGTGCAAGAGCAGTACTTC.

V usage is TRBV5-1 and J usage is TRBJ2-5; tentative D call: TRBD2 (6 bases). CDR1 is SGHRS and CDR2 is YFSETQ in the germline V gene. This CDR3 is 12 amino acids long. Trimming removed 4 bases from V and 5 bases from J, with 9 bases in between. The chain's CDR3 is CASSALAETQYF. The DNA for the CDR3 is TGCGCCAGCAGCGCACTAGCTGAGACCCAGTACTTC.

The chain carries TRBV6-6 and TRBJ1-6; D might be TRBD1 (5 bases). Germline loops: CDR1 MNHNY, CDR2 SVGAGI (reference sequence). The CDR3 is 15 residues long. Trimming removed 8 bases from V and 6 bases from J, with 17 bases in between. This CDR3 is CASGPAATANSPLHF. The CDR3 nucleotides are TGTGCCAGCGGACCGGCCGCGACAGCTAATTCACCCCTCCACTTT.

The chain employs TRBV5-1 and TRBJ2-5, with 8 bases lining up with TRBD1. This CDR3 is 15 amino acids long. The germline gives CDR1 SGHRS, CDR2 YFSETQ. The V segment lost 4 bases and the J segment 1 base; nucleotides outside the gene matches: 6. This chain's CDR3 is CASSSNTGGQETQYF. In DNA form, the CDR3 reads TGCGCCAGCAGCAGTAATACAGGGGGCCAAGAGACCCAGTACTTC.

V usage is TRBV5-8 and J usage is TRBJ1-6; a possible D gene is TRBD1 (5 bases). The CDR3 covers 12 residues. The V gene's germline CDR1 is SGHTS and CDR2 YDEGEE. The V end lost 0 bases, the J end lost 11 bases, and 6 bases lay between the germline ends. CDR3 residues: CASSLEGTPLHF. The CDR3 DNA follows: TGTGCCAGCAGCTTGGAGGGGACACCCCTCCACTTT. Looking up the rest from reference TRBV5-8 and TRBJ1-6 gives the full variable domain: EAGVTQSPTHLIKTRGQQATLRCSPISGHTSVYWYQQALGLGLQFLLWYDEGEERNRGNFPPRFSGRQFPNYSSELNVNALELEDSALYLCASSLEGTPLHFGNGTRLTVT.

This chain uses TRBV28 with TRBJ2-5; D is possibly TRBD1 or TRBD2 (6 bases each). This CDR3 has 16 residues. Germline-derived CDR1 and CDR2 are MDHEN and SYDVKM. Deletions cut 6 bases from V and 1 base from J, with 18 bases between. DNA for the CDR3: TGTGCCAGCAGAATTTTTTCGGGGGACACCCAAGAGACCCAGTACTTC. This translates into CASRIFSGDTQETQYF.

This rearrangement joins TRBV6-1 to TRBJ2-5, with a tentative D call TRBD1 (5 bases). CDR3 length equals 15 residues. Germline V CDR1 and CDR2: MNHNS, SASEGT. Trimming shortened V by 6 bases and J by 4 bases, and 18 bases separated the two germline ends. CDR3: CASSPARAVLETQYF. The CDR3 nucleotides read TGTGCCAGCAGCCCCGCCAGGGCGGTGCTAGAGACCCAGTACTTC.

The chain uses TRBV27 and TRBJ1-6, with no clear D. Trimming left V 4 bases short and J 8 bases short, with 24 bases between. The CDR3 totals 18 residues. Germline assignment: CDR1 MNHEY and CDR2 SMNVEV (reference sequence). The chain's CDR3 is CASSSLLRVKRGHSPLHF. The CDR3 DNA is TGTGCCAGCAGTTCCCTCCTCCGGGTCAAGAGAGGTCATTCACCCCTCCACTTT.

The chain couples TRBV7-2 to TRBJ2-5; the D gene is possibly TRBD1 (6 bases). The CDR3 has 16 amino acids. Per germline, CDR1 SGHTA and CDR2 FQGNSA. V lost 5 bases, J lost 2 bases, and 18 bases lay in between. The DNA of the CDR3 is TGTGCCAGCAGCCGAGCCGGGACACGAACACAAGAGACCCAGTACTTC. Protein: CASSRAGTRTQETQYF.

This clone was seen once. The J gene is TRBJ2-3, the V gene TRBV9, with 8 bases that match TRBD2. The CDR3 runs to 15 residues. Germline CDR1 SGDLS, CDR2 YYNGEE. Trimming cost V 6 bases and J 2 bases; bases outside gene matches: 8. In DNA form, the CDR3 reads TGTGCCAGCAACAAGCGGGGGCGATTCACAGATACGCAGTATTTT. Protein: CASNKRGRFTDTQYF.

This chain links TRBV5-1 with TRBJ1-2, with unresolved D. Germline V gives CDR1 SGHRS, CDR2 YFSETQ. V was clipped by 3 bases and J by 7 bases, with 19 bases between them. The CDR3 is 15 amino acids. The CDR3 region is CASSSDWGSFSGYTF. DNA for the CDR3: TGCGCCAGCAGCTCCGACTGGGGTTCGTTTAGTGGCTACACCTTC. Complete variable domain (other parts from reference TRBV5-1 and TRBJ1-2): KAGVTQTPRYLIKTRGQQVTLSCSPISGHRSVSWYQQTPGQGLQFLFEYFSETQRNKGNFPGRFSGRQFSNSRSEMNVSTLELGDSALYLCASSSDWGSFSGYTFGSGTRLTVV.

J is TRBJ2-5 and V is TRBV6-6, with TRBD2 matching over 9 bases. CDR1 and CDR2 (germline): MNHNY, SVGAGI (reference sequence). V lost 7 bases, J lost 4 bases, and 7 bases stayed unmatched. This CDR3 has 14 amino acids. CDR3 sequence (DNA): TGTGCCAGCAATACGCGGGGGGGGATAGAGACCCAGTACTTC. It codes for CASNTRGGIETQYF.

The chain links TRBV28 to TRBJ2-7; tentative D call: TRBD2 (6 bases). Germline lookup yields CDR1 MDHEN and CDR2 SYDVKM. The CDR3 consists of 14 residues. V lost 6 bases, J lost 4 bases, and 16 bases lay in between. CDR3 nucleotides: TGTGCCAGCAGCCGCGGCGGGGTCGGGTACGAGCAGTACTTC. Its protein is CASSRGGVGYEQYF.

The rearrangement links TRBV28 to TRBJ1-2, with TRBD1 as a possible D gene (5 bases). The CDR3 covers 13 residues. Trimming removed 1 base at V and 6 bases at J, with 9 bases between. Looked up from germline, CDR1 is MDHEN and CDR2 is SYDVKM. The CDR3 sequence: CASSLSGNNGYTF. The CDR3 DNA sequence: TGTGCCAGCAGTTTATCAGGGAATAATGGCTACACCTTC.

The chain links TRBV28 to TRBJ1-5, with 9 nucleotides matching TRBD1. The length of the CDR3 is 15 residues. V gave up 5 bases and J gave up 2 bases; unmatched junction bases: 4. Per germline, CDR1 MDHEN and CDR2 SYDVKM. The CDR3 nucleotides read TGTGCCAGCAGTCCACAGGGGGCAGGCAATCAGCCCCAGCATTTT. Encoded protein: CASSPQGAGNQPQHF. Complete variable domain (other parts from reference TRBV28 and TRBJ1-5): DVKVTQSSRYLVKRTGEKVFLECVQDMDHENMFWYRQDPGLGLRLIYFSYDVKMKEKGDIPEGYSVSREKKERFSLILESASTNQTSMYLCASSPQGAGNQPQHFGDGTRLSIL.

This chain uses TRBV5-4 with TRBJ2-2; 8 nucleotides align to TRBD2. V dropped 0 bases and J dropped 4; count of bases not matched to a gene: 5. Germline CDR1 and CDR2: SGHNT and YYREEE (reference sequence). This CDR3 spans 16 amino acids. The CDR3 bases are TGTGCCAGCAGCTTGGCAGCGGGGGTAACCACCGGGGAGCTGTTTTTT. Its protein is CASSLAAGVTTGELFF.

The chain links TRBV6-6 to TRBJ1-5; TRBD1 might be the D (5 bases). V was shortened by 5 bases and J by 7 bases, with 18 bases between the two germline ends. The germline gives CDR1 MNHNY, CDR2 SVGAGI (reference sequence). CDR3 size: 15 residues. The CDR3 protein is CASSDGQPLSQPQHF. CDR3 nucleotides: TGTGCCAGCAGTGACGGACAACCTTTGAGCCAGCCCCAGCATTTT.